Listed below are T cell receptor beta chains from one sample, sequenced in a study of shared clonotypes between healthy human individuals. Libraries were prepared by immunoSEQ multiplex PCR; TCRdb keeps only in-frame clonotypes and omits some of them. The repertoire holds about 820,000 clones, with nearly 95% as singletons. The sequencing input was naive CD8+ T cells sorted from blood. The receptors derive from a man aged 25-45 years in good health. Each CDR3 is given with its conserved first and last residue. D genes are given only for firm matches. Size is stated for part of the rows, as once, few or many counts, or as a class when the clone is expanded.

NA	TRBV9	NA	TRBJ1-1	TGTGCCAGCAACCCTACAGGTGGGGACACTGAAGCTTTCTTT	CASNPTGGDTEAFF
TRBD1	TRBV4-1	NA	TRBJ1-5	TGCGCCAGCAGCCAAGTTGACAGGGGATATCAGCCCCAGCATTTT	CASSQVDRGYQPQHF
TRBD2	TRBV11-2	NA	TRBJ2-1	TGTGCCAGCAGCCCACTTAGCGGGAGGGCTTACAATGAGCAGTTCTTC	CASSPLSGRAYNEQFF
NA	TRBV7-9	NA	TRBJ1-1	TGTGCCAGCGCCCAGGGATTAACTGAAGCTTTCTTT	CASAQGLTEAFF
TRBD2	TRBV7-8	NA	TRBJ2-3	TGTGCCAGCAGCTTACCGCGGGACTACGCCTCTCCCGATACGCAGTATTTT	CASSLPRDYASPDTQYF
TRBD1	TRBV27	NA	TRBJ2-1	TGTGCCAGCAGTTTAATTCCGGGACAGGGCTACAATGAGCAGTTCTTC	CASSLIPGQGYNEQFF
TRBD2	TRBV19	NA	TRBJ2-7	TGTGCCAGTAGTATAGATCTGGGAGGGGCGACAATCTACGAGCAGTACTTC	CASSIDLGGATIYEQYF
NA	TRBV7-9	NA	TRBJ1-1	TGTGCCAGCAGCCGGGCACCGAGCACTGAAGCTTTCTTT	CASSRAPSTEAFF
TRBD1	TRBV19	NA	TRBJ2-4	TGTGCCAGTAGTATTGGGGGACAGTTACTACTAGCCAAAAACATTCAGTACTTC	CASSIGGQLLLAKNIQYF
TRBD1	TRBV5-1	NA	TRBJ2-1	TGCGCCAGCAGCCCAGGGACAGGGGGTTTATACAATGAGCAGTTCTTC	CASSPGTGGLYNEQFF
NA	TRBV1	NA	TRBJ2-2	TGCACCAGCAGCCAAGAGCGGGAGAGGGACACCGGGGAGCTGTTTTTT	CTSSQERERDTGELFF
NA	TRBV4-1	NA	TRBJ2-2	TGCGCCAGCAGCCAAGAGGCCGGCAGGGTCTCCGGGGAGCTGTTTTTT	CASSQEAGRVSGELFF
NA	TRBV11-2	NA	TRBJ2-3	TGTGCCAGCAGCTCGGACGACGGAGGGCCCGATTCAGATACGCAGTATTTT	CASSSDDGGPDSDTQYF
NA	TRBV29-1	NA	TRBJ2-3	TGCAGCGTTGGCTCAGATACGCAGTATTTT	CSVGSDTQYF
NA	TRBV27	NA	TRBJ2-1	TGTGCCAGCAGTTTATTTACTAGCTACAATGAGCAGTTCTTC	CASSLFTSYNEQFF
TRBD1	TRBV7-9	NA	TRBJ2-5	TGTGCCAGCAGCACAATACTACAGGGGGAGACCCAGTACTTC	CASSTILQGETQYF
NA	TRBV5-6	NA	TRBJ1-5	TGTGCCAGCAGCTTGGCCCAGGACCTGTCCGATCAGCCCCAGCATTTT	CASSLAQDLSDQPQHF
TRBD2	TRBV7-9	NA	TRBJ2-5	TGTGCCAGCAGGATGCCGGGACTAGCGGGCCTAAGGTGGACCCAGTACTTC	CASRMPGLAGLRWTQYF
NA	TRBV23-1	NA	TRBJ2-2	TGCGCCAGCACCCCCCGCCAGGGGGGGGTTCATACCGGGGAGCTGTTTTTT	CASTPRQGGVHTGELFF
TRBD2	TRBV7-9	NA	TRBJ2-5	TGTGCCAGCAGCTTAGAGGGTTTCGGGGGGGCCCAGTACTTC	CASSLEGFGGAQYF
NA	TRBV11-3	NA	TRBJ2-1	TGTGCCAGCAGCTTGGGGGGAGCGAGCTCCTACAATGAGCAGTTCTTC	CASSLGGASSYNEQFF
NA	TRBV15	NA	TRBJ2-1	TGTGCCACCAGCGAGACTCTTGGTAACAATGAGCAGTTCTTC	CATSETLGNNEQFF
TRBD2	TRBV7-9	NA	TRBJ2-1	TGTGCCAGCAGCTTAGATCCTAGCGGGAGTCGTCGTGAGCAGTTCTTC	CASSLDPSGSRREQFF
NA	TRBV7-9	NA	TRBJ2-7	TGTGCCAGCAGCTTAGATAGCAGAAACTACGAGCAGTACTTC	CASSLDSRNYEQYF
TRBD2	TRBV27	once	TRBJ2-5	TGTGCCAGCAGTTCCGGGACTAGCGGGACGGAGACCCAGTACTTC	CASSSGTSGTETQYF
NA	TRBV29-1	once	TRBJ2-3	TGCAGCGCCGCCCCTCGGGGGGCAAGAACAGATACGCAGTATTTT	CSAAPRGARTDTQYF
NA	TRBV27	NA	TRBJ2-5	TGTGCCAGCAGTCCCCAAAGCGGGCCACGGGAGACCCAGTACTTC	CASSPQSGPRETQYF
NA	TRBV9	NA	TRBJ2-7	TGTGCCAGCAGTTCACAGGGCCCCGAGCAGTACTTC	CASSSQGPEQYF
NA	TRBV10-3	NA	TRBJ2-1	TGTGCCATCAGCGGGGGACAGAACAATGAGCAGTTCTTC	CAISGGQNNEQFF
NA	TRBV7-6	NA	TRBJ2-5	TGTGCCAGCAGTCAGACGGGGGCCAGGGGGTCGGAAGAGACCCAGTACTTC	CASSQTGARGSEETQYF
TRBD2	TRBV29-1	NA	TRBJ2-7	TGCAGCGTTGAAACTAGCGCGACCTACGAGCAGTACTTC	CSVETSATYEQYF
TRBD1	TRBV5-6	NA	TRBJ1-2	TGTGCCAGCAGCCCCGACCCGACAGGGCCAATAACCTTC	CASSPDPTGPITF
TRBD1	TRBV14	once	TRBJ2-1	TGTGCCAGCAGCCAAATTCTGGGACAGGGATCCGTGGAGCAGTTCTTC	CASSQILGQGSVEQFF